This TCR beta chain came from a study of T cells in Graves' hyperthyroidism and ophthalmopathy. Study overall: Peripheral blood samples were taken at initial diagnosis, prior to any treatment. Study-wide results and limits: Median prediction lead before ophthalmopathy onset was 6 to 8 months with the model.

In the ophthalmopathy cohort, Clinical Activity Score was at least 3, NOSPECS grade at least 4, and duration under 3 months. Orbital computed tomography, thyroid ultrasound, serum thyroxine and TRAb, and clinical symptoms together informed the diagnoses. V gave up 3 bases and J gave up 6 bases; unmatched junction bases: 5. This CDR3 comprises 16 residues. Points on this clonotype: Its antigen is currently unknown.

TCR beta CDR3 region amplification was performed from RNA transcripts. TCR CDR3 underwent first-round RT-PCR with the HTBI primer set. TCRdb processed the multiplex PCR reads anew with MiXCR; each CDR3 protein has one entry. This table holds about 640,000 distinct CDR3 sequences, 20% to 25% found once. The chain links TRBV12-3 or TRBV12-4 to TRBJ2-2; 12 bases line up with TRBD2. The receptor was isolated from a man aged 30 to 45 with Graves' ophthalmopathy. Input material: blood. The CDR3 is CASSLLAGGPAGELFF. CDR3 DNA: TGTGCCAGCAGTTTGCTAGCGGGAGGGCCGGCCGGGGAGCTGTTTTTT.